This record covers a single T cell receptor (beta chain). The sample comes from a study of blood T cell repertoires in COVID-19. Sequencing was performed with immunoSEQ multiplex PCR; in TCRdb, only in-frame clones are kept and a portion is missing. Counted here are about 36,000 clones, less than 95% occurring once; the ten biggest clones make up more than 4%. The source is a human donor in a cohort sampled during active COVID-19. Material: peripheral blood.

CDR3 sequence reads: CASSPLSGRASAYNEQFF. The CDR3 DNA is TGTGCCAGCAGCCCTCTTTCCGGGAGGGCCTCGGCCTACAATGAGCAGTTCTTC. The chain employs TRBV7-9 and TRBJ2-1, with 8 bases lining up with TRBD2. This CDR3 has 18 amino acids. J was trimmed by 2 bases and V by 5 bases; bases with no gene match: 14. Germline CDR1 and CDR2: SEHNR and FQNEAQ (reference sequence). Full variable domain (outside the CDR3, taken from reference TRBV7-9 and TRBJ2-1): DTGVSQNPRHKITKRGQNVTFRCDPISEHNRLYWYRQTLGQGPEFLTYFQNEAQLEKSRLLSDRFSAERPKGSFSTLEIQRTEQGDSAMYLCASSPLSGRASAYNEQFFGPGTRLTVL.